This TCR beta chain was retrieved from a study of CXCR3-negative and CXCR3-positive naive CD8 T cells. In the study overall: The libraries yielded 130 million or so TRB reads, about 1.5 +/- 0.3 million each.

Germline CDR1 and CDR2: SGHRS and YFSETQ. The CDR3 covers 14 residues. 5' RACE with UMI labels generated the TRB cDNA libraries. TCRdb re-analyzed the 5' RACE reads; it lists each CDR3 protein once, without DNA. The sample yields 46,000 or so distinct CDR3 sequences, of which the top ten take up over 2%. The clonotype originates from a human donor in good health. Some clones in this sample may be carry-over from other donors' samples. V gene TRBV5-1 combines with J gene TRBJ2-7; absent DNA, TCRdb's TRBD1 call cannot be checked. The sample taken for sequencing was naive CXCR3- CD8+ T cells from blood. Regarding subset: CD45RO-CCR7+CD27+CD95- naive CD8+ T cells lacking CXCR3 (TNR3-). CDR3 region: CASSLGDSTYEQYF.